The T cell receptor beta chain described here comes from a study of blood T cell repertoires in COVID-19. Looking at the study overall: Collection of acute and convalescent COVID-19 samples took place in the United States, Italy and Spain. T cells, B-cell-depleted T cells, or PBMCs provided the cDNA or gDNA that served as material.

In the original processing: The assay estimated nucleated cells by amplifying reference gene primers. TCRdb's table, derived via immunoSEQ multiplex PCR, lists solely in-frame clones and lacks some. V, J and clone size reflect that table, while D and trimming were determined from the DNA. The sample holds around 130,000 clones; about 84% are singletons and the top ten take 3.9%. The CDR3 is 13 amino acids. Per the germline V gene, CDR1 is LGHDT and CDR2 is YNNKEL (reference sequence). V was cut by 4 bases and J by 0 bases, with 5 bases left in between. The chain couples TRBV3-1 (or the pseudogene TRBV3-2) to TRBJ2-3; D is undetermined. Material: peripheral blood. This TCR was sampled from a man aged 55 to 69 with acute or convalescent COVID-19. Here the CDR3 reads CASSLSSTDTQYF. In DNA, the CDR3 is TGTGCCAGCAGCCTTTCTAGCACAGATACGCAGTATTTT.